Below are 11 T cell receptor beta chains sequenced from a single sample in a study of blood T cell repertoires in COVID-19. Method: immunoSEQ multiplex PCR; TCRdb's copy keeps in-frame clones and lacks some. The sample carries 360,000 or so clones, around nine tenths recorded once. Source material: PBMCs or T cells enriched from blood (not recorded which). All receptors come from a woman aged 25 to 39 who had been exposed to COVID-19.

Note on this clone: Other DNA sequences in this sample translate to the same CDR3. The chain has TRBV6-5 and TRBJ2-1; 7 nucleotides agree with TRBD2. Germline-derived CDR1 and CDR2 are MNHEY and SVGAGI. This CDR3 is 15 amino acids long. The V and J ends lost 2 bases and 7 bases, in that order; junction bases with no gene match: 8. The CDR3 nucleotides read TGTGCCAGCAGTTACGGGGCGGGAGCTTCGAATGAGCAGTTCTTC. It specifies CASSYGAGASNEQFF.

The J gene is TRBJ1-6, the V gene TRBV7-2, with TRBD1 identical over 7 bases. CDR3 length equals 15 residues. Trimming removed 0 bases from V and 7 bases from J; junction bases left unmatched: 3. Germline V gene lookup returns CDR1 SGHTA and CDR2 FQGNSA. The CDR3 loop is CASSLAVQGNSPLHF. The CDR3 bases are TGTGCCAGCAGCTTAGCGGTACAGGGGAATTCACCCCTCCACTTT.

The chain employs TRBV30 and TRBJ1-5, with D unclear. Germline V gene data show CDR1 as GTSNPN and CDR2 as SVGIG (reference sequence). The CDR3 totals 13 residues. V shed 2 bases and J shed 2 bases, with 7 bases lying between them. The CDR3 region has the DNA TGTGCCTGGAGTCCACGAGGCAATCAGCCCCAGCATTTT. Translated: CAWSPRGNQPQHF.

The J gene is TRBJ1-5, the V gene TRBV20-1; D not resolved. The V and J ends lost 3 bases and 3 bases respectively, with 15 bases between them. The CDR3 loop spans 15 amino acids. Germline values: CDR1 DFQATT, CDR2 SNEGSKA (reference sequence). CDR3 nucleotide sequence: TGCAGTGCTAGTGGTGGACGGGGTATCAATCAGCCCCAGCATTTT. Translation gives CSASGGRGINQPQHF.

The chain combines TRBV19 with TRBJ2-2, with D possibly matching TRBD1 (6 bases). With 3 bases removed from V and 0 bases from J, the gap between germline ends came to 17 bases. The length of the CDR3 is 18 residues. Germline CDR1 is LNHDA and CDR2 is SQIVND (reference sequence). CDR3 bases: TGTGCCAGTAGTATTCGAGGGCCAGGGGCATCGAACACCGGGGAGCTGTTTTTT. Amino acids: CASSIRGPGASNTGELFF.

This chain uses TRBV7-9 with TRBJ1-5; tentative D call: TRBD1 (5 bases). The CDR3 is 13 amino acids. Germline lookup yields CDR1 SEHNR and CDR2 FQNEAQ (reference sequence). Between the trimmed V and J ends, which lost 0 bases and 7 bases, there was a span of 7 bases. The CDR3 is CASSLAGGQPQHF. CDR3 nucleotides: TGTGCCAGCAGCTTAGCCGGGGGGCAGCCCCAGCATTTT. Variable domain in full (rest from reference TRBV7-9 and TRBJ1-5): DTGVSQNPRHKITKRGQNVTFRCDPISEHNRLYWYRQTLGQGPEFLTYFQNEAQLEKSRLLSDRFSAERPKGSFSTLEIQRTEQGDSAMYLCASSLAGGQPQHFGDGTRLSIL.

In this sample, this clone turned up once. The chain joins TRBV30 to TRBJ2-7; 7 bases align to TRBD1. Germline V CDR1 and CDR2: GTSNPN, SVGIG (reference sequence). The junction had 5 bases not matched to a gene; V was cut back by 3 bases and J by 6 bases. The CDR3 runs to 12 residues. In nucleotides, the CDR3 is TGTGCCTGGAGCCCAGGGGGTTTCGAGCAGTACTTC. Protein: CAWSPGGFEQYF.

The V call is TRBV5-1, the J call TRBJ2-7; 10 bases match TRBD2. Germline lookup yields CDR1 SGHRS and CDR2 YFSETQ. Trimming removed 5 bases from V and 5 bases from J; junction bases left unmatched: 7. The CDR3 totals 14 residues. The CDR3 protein is CASRSGLAGDEQYF. CDR3 DNA: TGCGCCAGCAGATCAGGGCTAGCGGGAGACGAGCAGTACTTC.

The chain is built from TRBV28 and TRBJ2-7; tentative D call: TRBD2 (6 bases). The CDR3 spans 15 residues. The V end lost 3 bases, the J end lost 6 bases, and 18 bases lay between the germline ends. Germline-derived CDR1 and CDR2 are MDHEN and SYDVKM. In nucleotides, the CDR3 is TGTGCCAGCAGTTTGGGGGGAAGACAAGGGCCCGAGCAGTACTTC. This sequence encodes CASSLGGRQGPEQYF.

The rearrangement joins TRBV18 to TRBJ2-3, with 7 bases lining up with TRBD2. CDR3 length equals 14 residues. CDR1 KGHSH and CDR2 LQKENI come from the germline V gene. V shed 3 bases and J 6 bases; nucleotides not matched to a gene: 6. The CDR3 here is CASSPGSGRDTQYF. The CDR3 coding sequence is TGTGCCAGCTCACCCGGCTCCGGGAGGGATACGCAGTATTTT.

The chain employs TRBV7-9 and TRBJ1-5; no clear D. V shed 6 bases and J shed 5 bases, with 8 bases lying between them. Germline V gene sequence: CDR1 SEHNR, CDR2 FQNEAQ (reference sequence). The CDR3 spans 12 residues. The CDR3 region has the DNA TGTGCCAGCAGATCCGGTGATCAGCCCCAGCATTTT. This translates into CASRSGDQPQHF.